This note documents a single TCR beta chain sequence. The PCR employed 60 Vbeta primers together with 13 Jbeta primers. Data came from immunoSEQ multiplex PCR; TCRdb stores just in-frame clones and leaves some out. The table shows about 150,000 clones, with roughly 70% occurring only once. This sample is part of a study of cytomegalovirus exposure and HLA in healthy donors. Study details: When 398 donors were genotyped, just over 80% of them were found to fall in the Caucasian-associated ancestry cluster.

Sequencing was performed on PBMCs. The TCR sequence derives from a man in his forties in good health and CMV-seronegative.

In DNA, the CDR3 is TGTGCCAGCAGCTTAGCGAGCGGGCCCCAAAATGAGCAGTTCTTC. Translating gives CASSLASGPQNEQFF. The rearrangement uses TRBV7-2 and TRBJ2-1; tentative D call: TRBD2 (6 bases). Per germline, CDR1 SGHTA and CDR2 FQGNSA. With 0 bases removed from V and 7 bases from J, the gap between germline ends came to 13 bases. The CDR3 consists of 15 residues.